This TCR beta chain was profiled in a study of blood T cell repertoires in COVID-19. Sequencing was performed with immunoSEQ multiplex PCR; in TCRdb, only in-frame clones are kept and a portion is missing. The profile shows over 250,000 clones, 80% to 90% of them singletons. This clone was detected only once. Sequences were obtained from peripheral blood. This TCR was recovered from a woman in her fifties or sixties who had recovered from COVID-19.

CDR3 nucleotides: TGTGCCAGCAGCGCCACGTTCATGAGTGAAAAACTGTTTTTT. It is translated as CASSATFMSEKLFF. This chain links TRBV7-2 with TRBJ1-4; D remains ambiguous. Trimming took off 5 bases at V and 7 bases at J, with 14 bases between the two ends. The length of the CDR3 is 14 residues. Germline V gives CDR1 SGHTA, CDR2 FQGNSA.